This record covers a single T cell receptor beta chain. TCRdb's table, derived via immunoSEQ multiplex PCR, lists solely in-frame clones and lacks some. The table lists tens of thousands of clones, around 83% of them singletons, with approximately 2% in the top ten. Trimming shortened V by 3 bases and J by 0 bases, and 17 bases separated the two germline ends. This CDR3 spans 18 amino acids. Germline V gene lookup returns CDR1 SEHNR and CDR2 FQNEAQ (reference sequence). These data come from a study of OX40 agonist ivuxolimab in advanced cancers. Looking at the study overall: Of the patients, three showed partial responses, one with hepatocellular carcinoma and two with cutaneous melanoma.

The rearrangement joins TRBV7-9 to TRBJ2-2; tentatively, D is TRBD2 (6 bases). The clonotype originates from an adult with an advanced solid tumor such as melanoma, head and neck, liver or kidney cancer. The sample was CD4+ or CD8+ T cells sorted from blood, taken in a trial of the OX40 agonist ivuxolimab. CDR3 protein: CASSFRTAGGSNTGELFF. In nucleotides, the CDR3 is TGTGCCAGCAGCTTCCGGACCGCCGGGGGATCGAACACCGGGGAGCTGTTTTTT.